These T cell receptor beta chains were read from a single sample in a study of response to subunit inactivated influenza vaccine. From the RT-PCR reads, TCRdb called clonotypes with MiXCR, one entry per CDR3 protein. The sample lists about 540,000 distinct CDR3 sequences, 20% to 25% occurring once. This sample also belongs to another study, concerning T cells expressing NK-cell markers.

This material consisted of CD4+ T cells sorted from PBMCs, taken 11 to 12 days after vaccination. The receptors come from a man between 50 and 59 years old who received an inactivated influenza vaccine. The CDR3 runs from the conserved cysteine through the conserved F or W. The order of the fields is D gene, V gene, clone size, J gene, CDR3 protein, CDR3 DNA. The D gene is left open where the match is weak. Clone size is not always given. Where it is, it says once, few, many or a class for expanded clones.

D gene: TRBD2; V gene: TRBV12-3/TRBV12-4; clone size: many; J gene: TRBJ2-3; CDR3 protein: CASSPRAGGLADTQYF; CDR3 DNA: TGTGCCAGCAGTCCACGAGCGGGGGGCCTCGCAGATACGCAGTATTTT
D gene: TRBD2; V gene: TRBV20-1; clone size: NA; J gene: TRBJ2-1; CDR3 protein: CSARGGGRGYYEQFF; CDR3 DNA: TGCAGTGCTAGAGGGGGCGGGAGGGGATATTATGAGCAGTTCTTC
D gene: TRBD2; V gene: TRBV11-1; clone size: NA; J gene: TRBJ2-4; CDR3 protein: CASSYGLAGAKNIQYF; CDR3 DNA: TGTGCCAGCAGCTACGGACTAGCGGGAGCCAAAAACATTCAGTACTTC
D gene: TRBD2; V gene: TRBV7-9; clone size: many; J gene: TRBJ2-3; CDR3 protein: CASSPWTSGGADTQYF; CDR3 DNA: TGTGCCAGCAGCCCGTGGACTAGCGGGGGGGCAGATACGCAGTATTTT
D gene: NA; V gene: TRBV10-1; clone size: NA; J gene: TRBJ2-7; CDR3 protein: CASSPRTCPNARYEQYF; CDR3 DNA: TGCGCCAGCAGCCCAAGGACTTGCCCAAACGCGCGTTACGAGCAGTACTTC
D gene: TRBD1; V gene: TRBV7-9; clone size: NA; J gene: TRBJ1-1; CDR3 protein: CASSRTGKNTEAFF; CDR3 DNA: TGTGCCAGCAGCCGGACAGGGAAGAACACTGAAGCTTTCTTT
D gene: NA; V gene: TRBV16; clone size: few; J gene: TRBJ2-1; CDR3 protein: CASSQQGLEQFF; CDR3 DNA: TGTGCCAGCAGCCAACAGGGACTTGAGCAGTTCTTC
D gene: NA; V gene: TRBV12-3/TRBV12-4; clone size: NA; J gene: TRBJ1-5; CDR3 protein: CASSLVREPQHF; CDR3 DNA: TGTGCCAGCAGTTTGGTTCGGGAGCCCCAGCATTTT
D gene: NA; V gene: TRBV5-6; clone size: many; J gene: TRBJ2-5; CDR3 protein: CASSFGGRWETQYF; CDR3 DNA: TGTGCCAGCAGTTTCGGGGGGCGTTGGGAGACCCAGTACTTC
D gene: NA; V gene: TRBV20-1; clone size: NA; J gene: TRBJ2-1; CDR3 protein: CSAYSLGGNEQFF; CDR3 DNA: TGCAGTGCCTACTCACTAGGGGGGAATGAGCAGTTCTTC
D gene: TRBD2; V gene: TRBV6-5; clone size: NA; J gene: TRBJ2-1; CDR3 protein: CASSYPGTSGNNEQFF; CDR3 DNA: TGTGCCAGCAGTTACCCCGGGACTAGCGGAAACAATGAGCAGTTCTTC
D gene: TRBD2; V gene: TRBV4-1; clone size: few; J gene: TRBJ2-5; CDR3 protein: CASSQGQAGGETQYF; CDR3 DNA: TGCGCCAGCAGCCAAGGGCAAGCGGGGGGAGAGACCCAGTACTTC